Sequencing of this TCR beta chain was carried out in a study of blood T cell repertoires in COVID-19. Across the whole study: The study drew acute and convalescent COVID-19 samples from the United States, Italy and Spain.

This table comes from immunoSEQ multiplex PCR, and its TCRdb copy is limited to in-frame clones, with some not included. The sample has a few hundred thousand clones; around 89% are singletons. The CDR3 sequence is 15 residues long. The source of this sequence is a young man who had recovered from COVID-19. Sequenced: PBMCs or T cells enriched from blood (not recorded which). The chain combines TRBV12-2 with TRBJ1-1; TRBD1 is the table's D call, not checked against the DNA. TRBV12-2 is labeled a pseudogene. CDR3 coding DNA: TGTGCAAGTCGCTTGATGACACCCCTCGCTCTTGAAGCTTTCTTT. This gives the protein CASRLMTPLALEAFF.